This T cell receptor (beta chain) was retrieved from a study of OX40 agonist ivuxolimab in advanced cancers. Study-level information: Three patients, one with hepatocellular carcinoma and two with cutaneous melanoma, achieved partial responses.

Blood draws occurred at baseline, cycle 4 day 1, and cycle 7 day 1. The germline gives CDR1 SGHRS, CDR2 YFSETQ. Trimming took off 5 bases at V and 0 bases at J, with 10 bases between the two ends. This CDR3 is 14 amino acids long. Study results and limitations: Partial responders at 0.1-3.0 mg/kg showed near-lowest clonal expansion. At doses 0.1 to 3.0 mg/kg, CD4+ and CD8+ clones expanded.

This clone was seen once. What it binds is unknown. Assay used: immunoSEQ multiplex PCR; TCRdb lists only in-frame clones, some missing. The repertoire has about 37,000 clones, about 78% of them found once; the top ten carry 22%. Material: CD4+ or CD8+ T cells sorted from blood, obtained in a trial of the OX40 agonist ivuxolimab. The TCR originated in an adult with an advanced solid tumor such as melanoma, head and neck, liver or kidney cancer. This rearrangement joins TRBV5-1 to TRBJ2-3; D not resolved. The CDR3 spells CASRMITSTDTQYF. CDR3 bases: TGCGCCAGCAGGATGATAACTAGCACAGATACGCAGTATTTT.